The 2 T cell receptor beta chains below come from one sample, sequenced in a study of control samples from healthy donors and cancer patients. TCRdb's copy holds only in-frame clones and misses some; the assay was immunoSEQ multiplex PCR. The data contain about 94,000 clones, around nine tenths of them singletons. Sequencing used blood. These receptors came from a young woman in good health.

The chain recombines TRBV10-3 with TRBJ1-1, with no clear D. V lost 0 bases and J 1 base, leaving 6 bases between the germline ends. Germline V gene sequence: CDR1 ENHRY, CDR2 SYGVKD. This CDR3 region has 14 residues. The CDR3 coding sequence is TGTGCCATCAGTGAGTCGGCGGAGAACACTGAAGCTTTCTTT. Protein: CAISESAENTEAFF.

The gene calls are TRBV2 and TRBJ2-6; D is possibly TRBD1 (5 bases). CDR1 is SNHLY, CDR2 FYNNEI, per germline. The CDR3 extends over 15 amino acids. Trimming removed 8 bases at V and 4 bases at J, with 15 bases between. The CDR3 nucleotides are TGTGCCAGCGCTAGGGGCCAAACAGGGGCCAACGTCCTGACTTTC. It is translated as CASARGQTGANVLTF.